This T cell receptor beta chain was observed in a study of tumor-infiltrating lymphocytes in primary liver carcinoma. The CDR3 totals 16 residues. Germline CDR1 and CDR2: MDHEN and SYDVKM. Trimming took 1 base from V and 10 from J; bases not matched to a gene: 12. Unsorted whole blood yielded blood RNA, and germline DNA was extracted as well. Presurgery, around 4 milliliters of peripheral blood were collected. TCR beta cDNA was made from 450 to 600 ng total RNA with a constant-region primer. Three-round nested multiplex PCR performed with slightly modified ARM-PCR produced the TCR beta libraries. The two initial PCR rounds, ten to eleven cycles each, used TRBV1-TRBV30 forward and C-beta reverse primers. From the multiplex PCR reads, TCRdb called clonotypes with MiXCR, one entry per CDR3 protein. The sample holds about 180,000 distinct CDR3 sequences; approximately 60% are singletons and the top ten take approximately 70%.

This clonotype was sampled from a man in his forties or fifties with primary liver carcinoma and hepatitis B virus infection. The rearrangement links TRBV28 to TRBJ2-1; 8 bases agree with TRBD1. Source material: peripheral blood. The CDR3 nucleotides read TGTGCCAGCAGTTTATCGGCAGGGGGCCTTCTCTACGAGCAGTTCTTC. This encodes CASSLSAGGLLYEQFF.